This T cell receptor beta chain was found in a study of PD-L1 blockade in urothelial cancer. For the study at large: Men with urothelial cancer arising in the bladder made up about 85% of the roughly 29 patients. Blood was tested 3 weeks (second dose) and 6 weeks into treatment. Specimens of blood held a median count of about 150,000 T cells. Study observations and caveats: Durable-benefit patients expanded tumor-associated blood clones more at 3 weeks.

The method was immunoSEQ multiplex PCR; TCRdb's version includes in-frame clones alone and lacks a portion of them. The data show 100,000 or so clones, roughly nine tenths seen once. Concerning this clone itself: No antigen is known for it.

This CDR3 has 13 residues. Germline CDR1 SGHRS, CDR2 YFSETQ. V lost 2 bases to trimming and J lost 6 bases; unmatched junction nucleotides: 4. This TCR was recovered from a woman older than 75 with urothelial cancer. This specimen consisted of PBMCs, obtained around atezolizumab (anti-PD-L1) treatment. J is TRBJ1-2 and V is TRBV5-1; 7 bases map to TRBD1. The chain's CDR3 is CASSFRDSHGYTF. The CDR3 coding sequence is TGCGCCAGCAGCTTCCGGGACAGTCATGGCTACACCTTC.